Listed below are T cell receptor beta chains from one sample, sequenced in a study of T-cell reconstitution after alpha-beta-depleted transplantation in children. Using its own MiXCR run on the PCR reads, TCRdb lists one record per CDR3 protein. The sample records some 7,500 distinct CDR3 sequences, around 30% being singletons. The sample here was peripheral blood, taken 60 days after TCRalphabeta/CD19-depleted stem cell transplant. Source of these receptors: a boy in the first two years of life who had a stem cell transplant for SCID, so the T cells may come from the graft donor. Both conserved end residues are part of each CDR3.

cdr3_length: 15
v_call: TRBV6-5
j_call: TRBJ1-2
cdr3_aa: CASSYPLGRRDGYTF

cdr3_length: 14
v_call: TRBV7-9
j_call: TRBJ2-1
cdr3_aa: CASSDRTAGHEQFF

cdr3_length: 14
v_call: TRBV7-9
j_call: TRBJ1-1
cdr3_aa: CASSLVPRGTEAFF

cdr3_length: 12
v_call: TRBV29-1
j_call: TRBJ2-7
cdr3_aa: CSVGGTNYEQYF

cdr3_length: 14
v_call: TRBV6-5
j_call: TRBJ2-1
cdr3_aa: CASSYRRDYNEQFF

cdr3_length: 14
v_call: TRBV18
j_call: TRBJ2-7
cdr3_aa: CASSTGQGNYEQYF

cdr3_length: 14
v_call: TRBV2
j_call: TRBJ1-4
cdr3_aa: CASLLTGLNEKLFF

cdr3_length: 13
v_call: TRBV4-1
j_call: TRBJ2-1
cdr3_aa: CASSTTAYNEQFF

cdr3_length: 12
v_call: TRBV20-1
j_call: TRBJ1-1
cdr3_aa: CSPRAKGTEAFF

cdr3_length: 12
v_call: TRBV7-6
j_call: TRBJ2-5
cdr3_aa: CASSPHRETQYF

cdr3_length: 15
v_call: TRBV10-3
j_call: TRBJ2-5
cdr3_aa: CAISRQGRSQETQYF

cdr3_length: 12
v_call: TRBV20-1
j_call: TRBJ1-2
cdr3_aa: CSAMTVNYGYTF

cdr3_length: 12
v_call: TRBV29-1
j_call: TRBJ2-1
cdr3_aa: CSVAGWINEQFF

cdr3_length: 17
v_call: TRBV24-1
j_call: TRBJ2-3
cdr3_aa: CATSEPPGTSGRDTQYF

cdr3_length: 15
v_call: TRBV6-1
j_call: TRBJ2-2
cdr3_aa: CASSRQGRNTGELFF

cdr3_length: 15
v_call: TRBV3-1
j_call: TRBJ2-3
cdr3_aa: CASRSNFGVSDTQYF

cdr3_length: 16
v_call: TRBV18
j_call: TRBJ1-2
cdr3_aa: CASSRCRAPGPYGYTF

cdr3_length: 15
v_call: TRBV18
j_call: TRBJ2-7
cdr3_aa: CASHWAPAVIYEQYF

cdr3_length: 14
v_call: TRBV5-5
j_call: TRBJ2-5
cdr3_aa: CASSPLQGLETQYF

cdr3_length: 15
v_call: TRBV9
j_call: TRBJ1-5
cdr3_aa: CASSVETGGRQPQHF

cdr3_length: 15
v_call: TRBV6-5
j_call: TRBJ1-2
cdr3_aa: CASSYPSLGLYGYTF

cdr3_length: 13
v_call: TRBV2
j_call: TRBJ2-5
cdr3_aa: CASSGDRVETQYF

cdr3_length: 14
v_call: TRBV13
j_call: TRBJ2-7
cdr3_aa: CASSPTGGSYEQYF

cdr3_length: 14
v_call: TRBV4-1
j_call: TRBJ2-5
cdr3_aa: CASSVSGRGETQYF

cdr3_length: 14
v_call: TRBV11-3
j_call: TRBJ2-5
cdr3_aa: CDFQGQRLKETQYF

cdr3_length: 15
v_call: TRBV10-2
j_call: TRBJ2-2
cdr3_aa: CASSELGMRTGELFF

cdr3_length: 16
v_call: TRBV6-1
j_call: TRBJ1-3
cdr3_aa: CASRAPRESSGNTIYF

cdr3_length: 14
v_call: TRBV18
j_call: TRBJ1-4
cdr3_aa: CASSPPTGSGKLFF

cdr3_length: 13
v_call: TRBV7-2
j_call: TRBJ2-4
cdr3_aa: CASSLGGVNIQYF

cdr3_length: 13
v_call: TRBV7-9
j_call: TRBJ1-2
cdr3_aa: CASSSYRVYGYTF

cdr3_length: 12
v_call: TRBV20-1
j_call: TRBJ2-1
cdr3_aa: CSARRGRGEQFF

cdr3_length: 15
v_call: TRBV4-1
j_call: TRBJ1-3
cdr3_aa: CASSQDFGHGDTIYF

cdr3_length: 15
v_call: TRBV18
j_call: TRBJ1-5
cdr3_aa: CASSPFAHSNQPQHF

cdr3_length: 14
v_call: TRBV12-3/TRBV12-4
j_call: TRBJ2-2
cdr3_aa: CASSFPYGTGELFF

cdr3_length: 14
v_call: TRBV27
j_call: TRBJ2-2
cdr3_aa: CASRPNQGPGELFF

cdr3_length: 15
v_call: TRBV5-1
j_call: TRBJ2-7
cdr3_aa: CASSRSPGQSHEQYF

cdr3_length: 12
v_call: TRBV20-1
j_call: TRBJ1-4
cdr3_aa: CSAPQRNEKLFF

cdr3_length: 16
v_call: TRBV18
j_call: TRBJ2-7
cdr3_aa: CASSPGGDSVTYEQYF

cdr3_length: 15
v_call: TRBV2
j_call: TRBJ1-2
cdr3_aa: CASSEARGGWYGYTF

cdr3_length: 16
v_call: TRBV13
j_call: TRBJ2-1
cdr3_aa: CASSLTTSGFYNEQFF

cdr3_length: 16
v_call: TRBV23-1
j_call: TRBJ2-7
cdr3_aa: CVCSQPRDRVSYEQYF

cdr3_length: 11
v_call: TRBV27
j_call: TRBJ2-7
cdr3_aa: CASRSSYEQYF

cdr3_length: 12
v_call: TRBV3-1
j_call: TRBJ2-3
cdr3_aa: CASSRQGDTQYF

cdr3_length: 14
v_call: TRBV25-1
j_call: TRBJ1-2
cdr3_aa: CASSGGGTDYGYTF

cdr3_length: 11
v_call: TRBV10-3
j_call: TRBJ1-2
cdr3_aa: CAISEREGYTF

cdr3_length: 11
v_call: TRBV4-1
j_call: TRBJ1-2
cdr3_aa: CASSQGGGYTF

cdr3_length: 16
v_call: TRBV18
j_call: TRBJ2-5
cdr3_aa: CASSPRHPGWQETQYF